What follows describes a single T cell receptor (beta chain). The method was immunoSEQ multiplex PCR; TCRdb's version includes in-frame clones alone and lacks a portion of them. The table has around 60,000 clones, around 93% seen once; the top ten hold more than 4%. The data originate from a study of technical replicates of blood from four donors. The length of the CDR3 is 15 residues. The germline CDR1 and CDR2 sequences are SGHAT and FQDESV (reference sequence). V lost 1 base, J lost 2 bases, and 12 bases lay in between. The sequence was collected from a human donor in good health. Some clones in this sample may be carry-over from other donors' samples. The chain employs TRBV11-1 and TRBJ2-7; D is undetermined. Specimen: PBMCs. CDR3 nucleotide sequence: TGTGCCAGCAGCTTAGTCCCCGACACCACCTACGAGCAGTACTTC. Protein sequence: CASSLVPDTTYEQYF.